This entry concerns a single T cell receptor beta chain. The source of the sample is a study of shared clonotypes between healthy human individuals. This table comes from immunoSEQ multiplex PCR, and its TCRdb copy is limited to in-frame clones, with some not included. The profile covers about 1.9 million clones, with just under 95% appearing a single time and about 1.6% taken by the ten largest. This CDR3 comprises 13 residues. Germline values: CDR1 SEHNR, CDR2 FQNEAQ (reference sequence). Trimming left V 2 bases short and J 6 bases short, with 8 bases between. Terminally differentiated effector memory CD45RA+ cells were excluded by CCR7 positive selection of CD45RO-negative cells.

The sample comprised naive CD8+ T cells from PBMCs. The TCR originated in a man aged 18 to 29 in good health. Some clones in this sample may be carry-over from other donors' samples. V is TRBV7-9 and J is TRBJ2-1; maybe TRBD2 (5 bases). The CDR3 sequence is CASSLSSGNEQFF. For the CDR3, the DNA is TGTGCCAGCAGCTTAAGCAGCGGCAATGAGCAGTTCTTC.